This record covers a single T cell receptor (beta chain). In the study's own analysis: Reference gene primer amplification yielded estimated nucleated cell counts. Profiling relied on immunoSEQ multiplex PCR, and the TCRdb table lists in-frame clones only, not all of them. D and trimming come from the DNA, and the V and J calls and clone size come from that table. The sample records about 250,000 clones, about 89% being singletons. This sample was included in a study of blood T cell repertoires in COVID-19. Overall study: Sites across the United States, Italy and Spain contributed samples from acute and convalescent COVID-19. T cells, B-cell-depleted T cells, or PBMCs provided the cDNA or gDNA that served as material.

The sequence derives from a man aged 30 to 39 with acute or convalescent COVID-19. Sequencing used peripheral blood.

This CDR3 is CASMLAGGREQFF. CDR3 sequence (DNA): TGTGCCAGCATGCTAGCGGGGGGCAGGGAGCAGTTCTTC. J is TRBJ2-1 and V is TRBV6-5; 11 bases align to TRBD2. V was clipped by 7 bases and J by 10 bases; unmatched bases: 6. This CDR3 spans 13 amino acids. CDR1 is MNHEY and CDR2 is SVGAGI in the germline V gene.